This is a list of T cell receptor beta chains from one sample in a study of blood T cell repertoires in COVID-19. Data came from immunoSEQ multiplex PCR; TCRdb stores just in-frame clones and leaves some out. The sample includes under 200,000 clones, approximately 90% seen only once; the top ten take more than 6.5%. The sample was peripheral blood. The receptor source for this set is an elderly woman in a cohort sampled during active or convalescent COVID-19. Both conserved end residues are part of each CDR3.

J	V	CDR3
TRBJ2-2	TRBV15	CATSGRQTHRELFF
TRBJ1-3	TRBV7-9	CASRPRGNSGNTIYF
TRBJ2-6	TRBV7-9	CASSLESSGANVLTF
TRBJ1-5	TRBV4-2	CASSQDSAIQPQHF
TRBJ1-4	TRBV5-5	CASSTLGSGTATNEKLFF
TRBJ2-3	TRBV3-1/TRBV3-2	CASSQDTGDTQYF
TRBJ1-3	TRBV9	CASSAGEYSGNTIYF
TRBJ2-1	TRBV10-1	CASSELAGGPGEQFF
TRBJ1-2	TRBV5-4	CASSRTGEGYTF
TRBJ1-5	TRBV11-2	CASSSIRGARHNQPQHF
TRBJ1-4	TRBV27	CASKPNSHEKLFF
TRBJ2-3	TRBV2	CASSPDRVDTQYF
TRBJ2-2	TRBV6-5	CASSYSGGRTGELFF
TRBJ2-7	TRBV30	CAWHRGRDEQYF
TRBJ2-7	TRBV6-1	CASSESGGGPYEQYF
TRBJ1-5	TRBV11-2	CASSRTGGNQPQHF